This T cell receptor (beta chain) was obtained from a study of T cells after yellow fever vaccination. This clonotype was recorded at least ten times. Antigen: not known. In TCRdb, the 5' RACE reads were re-called with MiXCR into one record per CDR3 protein. The table shows a few hundred thousand distinct CDR3 sequences, with more than 3.5% occurring only once. Study-wide results and limits: Overall, a small share of clonotypes was seen in both CD4 and CD8 compartments. Repertoires obtained by FACS sorting could include abundant clonotypes that entered as contaminants from the bulk population. The study found a weaker secondary response that peaked faster, day 5 versus 15.

The TCR comes from a man aged 18 to 30 who received the YFV17D yellow fever vaccine. This material consisted of PBMCs, taken 15 days after the yellow fever booster vaccination.

The CDR3 nucleotides are TGTGCCAGCAGCTTAATGGGCAGGGAAGAGACCCAGTACTTC. This codes for CASSLMGREETQYF. The gene calls are TRBV7-3 and TRBJ2-5, with a possible D match to TRBD1 (5 bases). The V end lost 1 base, the J end lost 3 bases, and 9 bases lay between the germline ends. The germline CDR1 and CDR2 sequences are SGHTA and FQGTGA. There are 14 residues in the CDR3.